The 10 T cell receptor beta chains below were found in one sample sequenced in a study of CD8 T cells in ankylosing spondylitis. TCRdb processed the 5' RACE reads anew with MiXCR; each CDR3 protein has one entry. The sample yields about 220,000 distinct CDR3 sequences, 10% to 13% seen once. Sequenced sample: blood, either unsorted or a sorted T cell fraction (not recorded which). These receptors all come from a male donor with ankylosing spondylitis or in good health (not recorded which).

In this sample, this clonotype turned up many times. This chain uses TRBV24-1 with TRBJ2-6, with unresolved D. The CDR3 spans 18 residues. From germline, CDR1 is KGHDR and CDR2 SFDVKD. With 3 bases removed from V and 1 base from J, the gap between germline ends came to 15 bases. CDR3 loop: CATSDNARGISGANVLTF. Written as DNA, the CDR3 is TGTGCCACCAGTGATAACGCGAGAGGAATTTCTGGGGCCAACGTCCTGACTTTC.

This clonotype was recorded at least ten times. V is TRBV5-1 and J is TRBJ1-1; 8 positions agree with TRBD1. This CDR3 region has 15 residues. The V and J ends lost 3 bases and 3 bases, in that order; junction bases with no gene match: 7. Germline CDR1 and CDR2: SGHRS and YFSETQ. In DNA form, the CDR3 reads TGCGCCAGCAGCTCAGGACAGGGAGGCGACACTGAAGCTTTCTTT. Encoded protein: CASSSGQGGDTEAFF.

This clonotype was seen repeatedly, ten times or more. The V call is TRBV20-1, the J call TRBJ1-5, with D unresolved. In germline, CDR1 is DFQATT, CDR2 SNEGSKA (reference sequence). This CDR3 has 12 amino acids. Trimming took off 5 bases at V and 2 bases at J, with 7 bases between the two ends. CDR3 protein: CSAAGGNQPQHF. Here the CDR3 DNA reads TGCAGTGCTGCCGGGGGCAATCAGCCCCAGCATTTT.

The gene calls are TRBV4-2 and TRBJ2-3, with 7 bases fitting TRBD2. CDR1 and CDR2 (germline): LGHNA, YNFKEQ. V trimming: 0 bases; J trimming: 5 bases; junction bases outside the gene matches: 5. This CDR3 comprises 15 residues. The CDR3 protein is CASSQERTGGDTQYF. The CDR3 coding sequence is TGTGCCAGCAGCCAAGAAAGAACGGGGGGAGATACGCAGTATTTT.

A single count supports this clonotype. The chain links TRBV4-2 to TRBJ1-5; D possibly corresponds to TRBD1 (5 bases). CDR3 length equals 11 residues. The germline V gene encodes CDR1 LGHNA and CDR2 YNFKEQ. The ends were cut back, 3 bases at V and 11 bases at J, with 8 bases in the middle. The chain's CDR3 is CASSQGTSQHF. CDR3 sequence (DNA): TGTGCCAGCAGCCAGGGGACGTCCCAGCATTTT.

The table lists this clonotype with a few counts. The chain links TRBV20-1 to TRBJ2-5; 7 bases align to TRBD2. This CDR3 is built from 14 residues. Germline assignment: CDR1 DFQATT and CDR2 SNEGSKA (reference sequence). V lost 1 base to trimming and J lost 5 bases; unmatched junction nucleotides: 7. Here the CDR3 DNA reads TGCAGTGCTAGAGTTCCAGCGCGGGGGGAGACCCAGTACTTC. Its translation is CSARVPARGETQYF.

At least ten counts were recorded for this clonotype. The V call is TRBV29-1, the J call TRBJ2-7; possible D gene TRBD1, 6 bases. Germline lookup yields CDR1 SQVTM and CDR2 ANQGSEA. Trimming took 7 bases from V and 2 from J, leaving 12 bases between them. There are 12 residues in the CDR3. CDR3 region: CSARTAPYEQYF. In DNA form, the CDR3 reads TGCAGCGCACGGACAGCACCCTACGAGCAGTACTTC.

This clonotype was detected ten times or more. The chain carries TRBV5-1 and TRBJ2-3; 9 bases are shared with TRBD1. J gave up 1 base and V 3 bases, and 6 bases lay outside the gene matches. There are 16 residues in the CDR3. Germline V gene lookup returns CDR1 SGHRS and CDR2 YFSETQ. The CDR3 sequence: CASSSGQGKGTDTQYF. CDR3 coding DNA: TGCGCCAGCAGCTCTGGACAGGGGAAGGGCACAGATACGCAGTATTTT.

V is TRBV6-5 and J is TRBJ2-5, with 7 bases fitting TRBD2. Germline V gene sequence: CDR1 MNHEY, CDR2 SVGAGI. The length of the CDR3 is 16 residues. V lost 0 bases and J lost 3; bases outside the gene matches: 7. CDR3 loop: CASSYSRGRGEETQYF. The CDR3, as DNA: TGTGCCAGCAGTTACTCGCGGGGACGGGGGGAAGAGACCCAGTACTTC.

Remarks on this clonotype: A clone one base away is much larger, so this may be a read error. This CDR3 is missing its conserved last phenylalanine or tryptophan, likely due to a read error. J is TRBJ2-7 and V is TRBV6-5; tentative D call: TRBD1 (6 bases). V lost 6 bases to trimming and J lost 4 bases, with 10 bases between them. This CDR3 contains 12 residues. Germline CDR1 reads MNHEY; CDR2 reads SVGAGI. CDR3 in DNA: TGTGCCAGCAGAGCTCAGGGGTACGAGCAGTACTTA. As protein: CASRAQGYEQYL.